These T cell receptor beta chains were read from a single sample in a study of blood T cell repertoires in COVID-19. The assay was immunoSEQ multiplex PCR, and TCRdb's table has in-frame clones only and misses some. The repertoire consists of a few hundred thousand clones, with 85% to 90% occurring once and the leading ten covering 4% to 5%. What was sequenced was peripheral blood. The receptors were gathered from a woman aged 40 to 55 who had recovered from COVID-19. The CDR3 runs from the conserved cysteine through the conserved F or W. Fields, in order: clone size, V gene, D gene, CDR3 length, J gene, CDR3 DNA, CDR3 protein. The D gene is left open where the match is weak. Clone sizes are given selectively: once, few, many, or a class where the clone is expanded.

clone_size: NA
v_call: TRBV7-9
d_call: NA
cdr3_length: 14
j_call: TRBJ1-2
cdr3_nt: TGTGCCAGCAGCCCGCCGGACAGCCACTACGGCTACACCTTC
cdr3_aa: CASSPPDSHYGYTF

clone_size: NA
v_call: TRBV3-1/TRBV3-2
d_call: NA
cdr3_length: 15
j_call: TRBJ1-6
cdr3_nt: TGTGCCAGCAGCCAAGGAACAGGGTTGAATTCACCCCTCCACTTT
cdr3_aa: CASSQGTGLNSPLHF

clone_size: NA
v_call: TRBV11-2
d_call: TRBD2
cdr3_length: 15
j_call: TRBJ2-3
cdr3_nt: TGTGCCAGCAGCTTAGACGGCGGGAGTACAGATACGCAGTATTTT
cdr3_aa: CASSLDGGSTDTQYF

clone_size: NA
v_call: TRBV11-3
d_call: NA
cdr3_length: 16
j_call: TRBJ2-7
cdr3_nt: TGTGCCAGCAGCTTAGGCGGCAGCTTGAGCTCCTACGAGCAGTACTTC
cdr3_aa: CASSLGGSLSSYEQYF

clone_size: NA
v_call: TRBV4-1
d_call: TRBD2
cdr3_length: 15
j_call: TRBJ2-2
cdr3_nt: TGCGCCAGCAGCGGTTTGCGGGGAGGGACCGGGGAGCTGTTTTTT
cdr3_aa: CASSGLRGGTGELFF

clone_size: NA
v_call: TRBV15
d_call: TRBD2
cdr3_length: 17
j_call: TRBJ2-1
cdr3_nt: TGTGCCACCAGCACCACACTAGCGGGGGCCAACGGGGGTGTGCAGTTCTTC
cdr3_aa: CATSTTLAGANGGVQFF

clone_size: NA
v_call: TRBV11-2
d_call: NA
cdr3_length: 14
j_call: TRBJ1-5
cdr3_nt: TGTGCCAGCAGTCGGGACAACCGCAATCAGCCCCAGCATTTT
cdr3_aa: CASSRDNRNQPQHF

clone_size: NA
v_call: TRBV5-1
d_call: TRBD1
cdr3_length: 16
j_call: TRBJ1-3
cdr3_nt: TGCGCCAGCAGCGGACAGGGGTTAAGCTCTGGAAACACCATATATTTT
cdr3_aa: CASSGQGLSSGNTIYF

clone_size: once
v_call: TRBV19
d_call: NA
cdr3_length: 17
j_call: TRBJ2-2
cdr3_nt: TGTGCCAGTAGTATTCAAGAACGGTGGGCTGACACCGGGGAGCTGTTTTTT
cdr3_aa: CASSIQERWADTGELFF

clone_size: NA
v_call: TRBV5-5
d_call: TRBD2
cdr3_length: 19
j_call: TRBJ2-3
cdr3_nt: TGTGCCAGCAGCGCCAGGCACAACTTTCCTAGCGGGGCCACAGATACGCAGTATTTT
cdr3_aa: CASSARHNFPSGATDTQYF